The 8 T cell receptor beta chains listed next were all sequenced from one sample in a study of T cells after yellow fever vaccination. TCRdb used MiXCR to reprocess the 5' RACE reads, holding one entry per CDR3 protein. The table includes about 330,000 distinct CDR3 sequences, 8.1% detected once. This material consisted of PBMCs, taken more than 35 days after the first yellow fever vaccination. The origin of the receptors is a man aged 18 to 30 who received the YFV17D yellow fever vaccine.

The CDR3 reads CASSLGVVRDGETQYF. Written as DNA, the CDR3 is TGCGCCAGCAGCTTGGGTGTTGTCAGGGATGGAGAGACCCAGTACTTC. This rearrangement joins TRBV5-1 to TRBJ2-5, with a weak D call TRBD1 (5 bases). Germline V CDR1 and CDR2: SGHRS, YFSETQ. Trimming cost V 0 bases and J 4 bases, with 16 bases left between them. There are 16 residues in the CDR3.

This clonotype has only a few counts. V gene TRBV27 combines with J gene TRBJ1-6; 7 nucleotides line up with TRBD1. The length of the CDR3 is 17 residues. After removal of 6 bases from V and 7 bases from J, the junction contained 15 bases not matched to a gene. Germline V gives CDR1 MNHEY, CDR2 SMNVEV (reference sequence). The CDR3 region is CASSVKQGLGSNSPLHF. CDR3 nucleotides: TGTGCCAGCAGCGTGAAACAGGGGTTGGGGTCCAATTCACCCCTCCACTTT.

This clonotype was observed at least ten times. The chain has TRBV7-6 and TRBJ2-1, with D possibly matching TRBD2 (5 bases). Germline CDR1 is SGHVS and CDR2 is FNYEAQ. V was cut by 4 bases and J by 4 bases, with 14 bases left in between. This CDR3 contains 15 residues. CDR3 amino acids: CASSSVGGSYNEQFF. For the CDR3, the DNA is TGTGCCAGCAGCTCCGTCGGAGGATCATACAATGAGCAGTTCTTC.

This clonotype was found many times. The chain joins TRBV2 to TRBJ1-6; D is unclear. Trimming removed 4 bases from V and 0 bases from J, with 7 bases in between. The CDR3 length is 15 residues. Looked up from germline, CDR1 is SNHLY and CDR2 is FYNNEI. CDR3 coding DNA: TGTGCCAGCAGTGTTGGAAGCTCCTATAATTCACCCCTCCACTTT. Amino acid sequence: CASSVGSSYNSPLHF.

The genes are TRBV7-2 and TRBJ1-2; the D is unclear. Between the trimmed V and J ends, which lost 5 bases and 7 bases, there was a span of 14 bases. Germline loops: CDR1 SGHTA, CDR2 FQGNSA. This CDR3 is 13 amino acids long. The CDR3 coding sequence is TGTGCCAGCAGCCCCCAGCCAGATAGTGGCTACACCTTC. It is translated as CASSPQPDSGYTF.

This clonotype was observed a few times. CDR3 region: CAISDARARRETQYF. For the CDR3, the DNA is TGTGCCATCAGTGATGCGAGGGCCCGGAGGGAGACCCAGTACTTC. This chain joins TRBV10-3 and TRBJ2-5; D is possibly TRBD2 (5 bases). Germline V gene data show CDR1 as ENHRY and CDR2 as SYGVKD. The length of the CDR3 is 15 residues. V lost 3 bases to trimming and J lost 5 bases, with 16 bases between them.

This clonotype was counted between two and nine times. The rearrangement uses TRBV20-1 and TRBJ2-1, with a weak D call TRBD2 (5 bases). This CDR3 region has 12 residues. Trimming removed 3 bases from V and 11 bases from J, with 14 bases in between. Germline lookup yields CDR1 DFQATT and CDR2 SNEGSKA (reference sequence). CDR3 sequence (DNA): TGCAGTGCTAGGGCGGGCGTCCGGAAGCAGTTCTTC. Translated, it gives CSARAGVRKQFF.

The CDR3 DNA reads as TGTGCCAGCAGCGTAGGCCCCACCAATGAGCAGTTCTTC. It translates to CASSVGPTNEQFF. The V and J genes are TRBV9 and TRBJ2-1; no clear D gene. Trimming stripped 0 bases from V and 6 bases from J, with 7 bases between. In germline, CDR1 is SGDLS, CDR2 YYNGEE. The CDR3 totals 13 residues.